This TCR beta chain was captured by sequencing in a study of early T cells in non-severe SARS-CoV-2 infection. A few counts support this clonotype. The junction had 2 bases not matched to a gene; V was cut back by 5 bases and J by 5 bases. Germline values: CDR1 SQVTM, CDR2 ANQGSEA. This CDR3 region has 12 residues. Attachment of unique molecular identifiers to individual cDNA molecules was performed. Using its own MiXCR run on the 5' RACE reads, TCRdb lists one record per CDR3 protein. The table has around 45,000 distinct CDR3 sequences, over 3% seen once; the top ten hold 3%. This TCR came from an adult who was a healthcare worker with PCR-confirmed SARS-CoV-2 infection or an uninfected control (not recorded which). This chain uses TRBV29-1 with TRBJ1-1; 10 bases match TRBD1. The sample comprised whole blood. The CDR3 sequence is CSVWDRGTEAFF. The CDR3 bases are TGCAGCGTTTGGGACAGGGGAACTGAAGCTTTCTTT.